This is a list of T cell receptor beta chains from one sample in a study of shared clonotypes between healthy human individuals. Clones were sequenced by immunoSEQ multiplex PCR, and TCRdb holds only the in-frame ones, with some missing. The sample yields about 2.2 million clones, over 85% seen once. Material for sequencing was naive CD8+ T cells from PBMCs. These receptor sequences come from a man younger than 30 in good health. Some clones in this sample may be carry-over from other donors' samples. The CDR3 runs from the conserved cysteine through the conserved F or W. Fields, in order: D gene, V gene, J gene, clone size, CDR3 length, CDR3 protein, CDR3 DNA. A D gene is named only where the DNA matches it firmly. Some rows have no size entry. The others give once, few or many, or a class for an expanded clone.

>.|TRBV7-9|TRBJ2-7|.|12
CASSPALGEQYF
TGTGCCAGCAGCCCCGCGTTGGGCGAGCAGTACTTC
>.|TRBV4-1|TRBJ1-2|.|15
CASSQDFRRLGGYTF
TGCGCCAGCAGCCAAGATTTTAGGCGGCTCGGTGGCTACACCTTC
>TRBD2|TRBV28|TRBJ2-7|.|13
CASRLAGGREQYF
TGTGCCAGCCGACTAGCGGGAGGGCGCGAGCAGTACTTC
>TRBD1|TRBV9|TRBJ2-5|.|17
CASSAGHRGDFQETQYF
TGTGCCAGCAGCGCCGGGCACAGGGGGGACTTTCAAGAGACCCAGTACTTC
>.|TRBV28|TRBJ1-1|.|14
CANSPTRGHTEAFF
TGTGCCAACTCCCCGACCCGAGGGCACACTGAAGCTTTCTTT
>.|TRBV15|TRBJ1-2|.|14
CATSRDGVAYGYTF
TGTGCCACCAGCAGAGATGGAGTAGCCTATGGCTACACCTTC
>.|TRBV27|TRBJ1-5|.|13
CASSLKGNQPQHF
TGTGCCAGCAGTTTAAAGGGAAATCAGCCCCAGCATTTT
>TRBD2|TRBV7-8|TRBJ2-3|.|16
CASSLGGVIGADTQYF
TGTGCCAGCAGCTTGGGAGGGGTTATCGGGGCAGATACGCAGTATTTT
>.|TRBV6-5|TRBJ2-1|once|14
CASSETGTSDEQFF
TGTGCCAGCAGTGAGACCGGGACATCGGATGAGCAGTTCTTC
>TRBD1|TRBV11-2|TRBJ2-7|.|13
CASSLGQGGEQYF
TGTGCCAGCAGCTTAGGACAGGGGGGCGAGCAGTACTTC
>TRBD2|TRBV27|TRBJ2-5|.|16
CASSSPSSGSGETQYF
TGTGCCAGCAGTTCCCCTTCTAGCGGATCTGGGGAGACCCAGTACTTC
>.|TRBV7-9|TRBJ2-7|once|12
CASSPASYEQYF
TGTGCCAGCAGCCCGGCGTCCTACGAGCAGTACTTC
>TRBD2|TRBV28|TRBJ2-1|.|16
CASSLGLAGGYNEQFF
TGTGCCAGCAGTTTAGGACTAGCGGGTGGCTACAATGAGCAGTTCTTC
>TRBD1|TRBV27|TRBJ2-2|.|15
CASSSVGTATGELFF
TGTGCCAGCAGTTCAGTGGGGACAGCCACCGGGGAGCTGTTTTTT
>.|TRBV7-9|TRBJ1-1|few|12
CASSIMYAEAFF
TGTGCCAGCAGCATCATGTACGCTGAAGCTTTCTTT
>.|TRBV27|TRBJ2-1|.|12
CASSLRSNEQFF
TGTGCCAGCAGTTTACGGAGCAATGAGCAGTTCTTC
>TRBD1|TRBV7-9|TRBJ2-6|.|19
CASSPQGKLNRAGANVLTF
TGTGCCAGCAGCCCACAGGGGAAGTTGAATCGCGCTGGGGCCAACGTCCTGACTTTC
>.|TRBV5-1|TRBJ2-5|.|14
CASSPKDGSKTQYF
TGCGCCAGCAGCCCTAAGGACGGTTCGAAGACCCAGTACTTC
>TRBD1|TRBV29-1|TRBJ2-7|.|12
CSARQGPYEQYF
TGCAGCGCTCGACAGGGCCCCTACGAGCAGTACTTC
>TRBD1|TRBV27|TRBJ2-4|.|15
CASSLRTGGINIQYF
TGTGCCAGCAGTCTTAGGACAGGGGGCATCAACATTCAGTACTTC
>.|TRBV19|TRBJ2-1|.|15
CASSMDMSSYNEQFF
TGTGCCAGTAGTATGGACATGAGCTCCTACAATGAGCAGTTCTTC
>.|TRBV28|TRBJ1-1|.|13
CASRSQGNTEAFF
TGTGCCAGCAGATCACAGGGGAACACTGAAGCTTTCTTT